This TCR beta chain originates from a study of naive and memory T cell subsets. Study-wide results and caveats: RNA-based TCR counts may shift with T cell activation and differentiation. Especially in CD8 cells, naive repertoires contained a few larger clonotypes, possibly CD45RA-re-expressing memory cells. Diversity fell and Gini index rose from naive through CM, EM, EMRA.

With respect to this clonotype: Its antigen is not known.

The beta constant-region primer was an equimolar mix of two oligonucleotides covering TRBC1 and TRBC2. The ligated cDNA underwent four PCR rounds using SP2 and nested alpha and beta constant-region primers. Via MiXCR, TCRdb re-called the UMI-ligation and nested PCR reads, giving one row per CDR3 protein. The sample holds more than 120,000 distinct CDR3 sequences, more than 15% seen once. This receptor was obtained from a human donor in good health. Input material: naive CD8+ T cells from blood.

CDR3 sequence reads: CASSAPGTGFLYGYTF. The CDR3 coding sequence is TGTGCCAGCAGTGCGCCCGGGACAGGGTTTCTCTATGGCTACACCTTC. The rearrangement links TRBV12-3 or TRBV12-4 to TRBJ1-2; 9 bases fit TRBD1. CDR3 length: 16 amino acids. V lost 5 bases and J lost 4; bases outside the gene matches: 11.